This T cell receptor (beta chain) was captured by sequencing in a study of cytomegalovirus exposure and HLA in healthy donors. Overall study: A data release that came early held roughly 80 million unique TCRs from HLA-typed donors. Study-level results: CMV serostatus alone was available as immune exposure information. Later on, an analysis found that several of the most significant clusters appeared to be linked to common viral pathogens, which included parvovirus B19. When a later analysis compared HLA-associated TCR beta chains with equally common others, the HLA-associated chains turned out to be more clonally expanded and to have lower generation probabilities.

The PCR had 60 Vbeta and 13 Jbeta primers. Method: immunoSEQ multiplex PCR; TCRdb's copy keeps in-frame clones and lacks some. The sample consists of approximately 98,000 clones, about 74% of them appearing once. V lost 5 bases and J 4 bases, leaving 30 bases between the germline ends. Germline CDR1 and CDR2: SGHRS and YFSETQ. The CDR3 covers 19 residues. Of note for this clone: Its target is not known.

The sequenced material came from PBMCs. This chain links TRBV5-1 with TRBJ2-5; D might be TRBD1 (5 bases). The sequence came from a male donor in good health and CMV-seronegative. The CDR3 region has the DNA TGCGCCAGCAGGGTACGTCGCTCGAACGTGGGGCGTATTCCAGAGACCCAGTACTTC. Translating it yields CASRVRRSNVGRIPETQYF.